The table lists the clone carrying this TCR beta chain with a few counts. Germline-derived CDR1 and CDR2 are SGHTS and YDEGEE. The CDR3 is 14 amino acids. The PCR made use of 60 Vbeta and 13 Jbeta primers. TCRdb's copy holds only in-frame clones and misses some; the assay was immunoSEQ multiplex PCR. Of about 200,000 clones in the sample, about three quarters were seen once. The data derive from a study of cytomegalovirus exposure and HLA in healthy donors. This chain links TRBV5-8 with TRBJ2-5; 9 bases agree with TRBD1. The J call is in doubt because the DNA end fits TRBJ2-7 better. The sample taken for sequencing was PBMCs. The clonotype comes from a woman in her twenties or thirties in good health and CMV-seropositive. The CDR3 reads CASSWDRADYEQYF. CDR3 DNA: TGTGCCAGCAGCTGGGACAGGGCCGACTACGAGCAGTACTTC.